The present entry profiles one T cell receptor (beta chain) with its context. What antigen it recognizes has not been identified. No much larger clone is present one base from it, and per-base qualities are unavailable. To be eligible, patients had to be adults with ileal or ileocolonic Crohn's disease and an indication for ileocolonic resection. Whole ileal mucosal biopsies were kept frozen at -80 degrees C prior to DNA extraction. Genomic DNA was isolated from frozen whole biopsies using a TRizol-based method, and the DNA was quantified with a NanoDrop 2000 spectrophotometer. Five hundred nanograms of biopsy DNA per sample were submitted for commercial TCRB immunosequencing. A two-step, amplification bias-controlled multiplex PCR was used by Adaptive Biotechnology to amplify CDR3 regions from genomic DNA. The first PCR used primers for every V and J gene segment; the second PCR added barcodes and Illumina adapters. CDR3 libraries were sequenced using an Illumina instrument. The authors processed their data as follows. The analysis used both the pipelines supplied by the vendor and custom analysis of the raw data in R/Bioconductor with R version 3.3.0. Clonality, which ranges from 0 to 1, was calculated as the inverse of the normalised Shannon entropy across all productive clones. The repertoire share taken up by the top 100 clones defined high-frequency clones, and only clones that passed a 95% confidence test were kept. Repertoire diversity was measured with the Simpson index, and overlap between samples was measured with the Morisita-Horn index. TCRdb holds this immuneACCESS table with in-frame rearrangements only. Some clones are missing; in checked studies, unresolved V genes explain under half, and the rest has no known cause. D and trimming were read from the DNA, whereas the V and J calls and clone size are those reported in that table. This sample holds thousands of clones; approximately 84% were observed only once. Roughly 7% of the sample is held by the ten biggest clonotypes.

These data are taken from a study of T cell repertoires in ileal Crohn's disease (dated by TCRdb to between 2017 and 2020). Regarding the research as a whole: The median duration of disease was roughly 8.2 years, and at the time of surgery approximately 34% of patients were active smokers. All patients had surgery for a complication: stricturing disease in roughly 61% and penetrating disease in roughly 40%. Roughly half of the patients were given postoperative therapy, with more than 15 on anti-TNF agents and 10 to 12 on thiopurines. TCR repertoire analysis was done in 50 or so Crohn's disease patients from a prospective multicentre cohort. Running in parallel with the study was a multicentre cohort set up to find predictors of early endoscopic recurrence following ileocolonic resection. Endoscopic postoperative recurrence was defined as a Rutgeerts score above i0. A total of 171 mucosal samples from roughly 60 patients were sequenced, collected from several sites on the surgical specimen and at postoperative endoscopy. Study-wide conclusions, independent of this receptor: Compared with CD4 T cells, sorted CD8 T cells held more high-frequency clones, which suggests that the mucosal expansions were mostly CD8. Patients who were active smokers at surgery had a significantly higher proportion of clonal expansions than non-smokers (around 24% vs 18%, p=0.02). Higher percentages of high-frequency clones at the time of surgery were linked to endoscopic recurrence, and every patient with clonality above 26.8% (18/57) had recurrence. Mucosal CD4 and CD8 T cells were sorted and sequenced only in a subgroup of patients, the size of which was not stated.

Cut back by 1 base and 4 bases, the V and J ends lie 6 bases apart. CDR1 and CDR2, looked up from the germline V gene, are SGHRS and YFSETQ. The CDR3 covers 13 residues, taking in both the cysteine and the phenylalanine. Only CDR3 DNA remains: 39 bases, in frame from the first base. In this chain, TRBV5-1 is recombined with TRBJ2-1; TRBD2 is possibly the D segment (6 matching bases). Material: ileal tissue. This clonotype was sampled from an adult with Crohn's disease. The DNA sequence follows: TGCGCCAGCAGCTTGCGGGAGTACAATGAGCAGTTCTTC. This is translated as CASSLREYNEQFF.